This TCR beta chain was captured in a study of blood T cell repertoires in COVID-19. V lost 3 bases to trimming and J lost 2 bases; unmatched junction nucleotides: 6. From germline, CDR1 is SGHTA and CDR2 FQGTGA. The CDR3 spans 16 residues. Authors' processing steps: Amplifying reference gene primers gave estimates of nucleated cell counts. Profiled with immunoSEQ multiplex PCR; TCRdb holds only in-frame clones, not every one. That table is the source of V, J and clone size, and D and trimming were worked out from the DNA. The repertoire holds 37,000 or so clones, with approximately 86% as singletons.

The origin of this receptor is a man between 65 and 79 years old with acute or convalescent COVID-19. Sequenced: peripheral blood. The J gene is TRBJ2-3, the V gene TRBV7-3, with TRBD2 matching 9 bases. The CDR3 DNA reads TGTGCCAGCAGCTTTGGGGTAGCGGGGGACACAGATACGCAGTATTTT. Amino acid sequence: CASSFGVAGDTDTQYF. Complete variable domain (other parts from reference TRBV7-3 and TRBJ2-3): GAGVSQTPSNKVTEKGKYVELRCDPISGHTALYWYRQSLGQGPEFLIYFQGTGAADDSGLPNDRFFAVRPEGSVSTLKIQRTERGDSAVYLCASSFGVAGDTDTQYFGPGTRLTVL.